The entry that follows covers one TCR beta chain sequence. Profiling relied on immunoSEQ multiplex PCR, and the TCRdb table lists in-frame clones only, not all of them. This sample has 200,000 or so clones, with 60% to 80% found just once. This record belongs to a study of blood T cell repertoires in COVID-19. Looking at the study overall: Whether acute or convalescent, the COVID-19 samples came from the United States, Italy and Spain. Nucleic acid was either cDNA or gDNA, and it came from T cells, B-cell-depleted T cells, or PBMCs.

The CDR3 is 16 amino acids. The sequence derives from a man between 60 and 75 years old with active or convalescent COVID-19. Sequencing was done on a sample of peripheral blood. The chain has TRBV21-1 and TRBJ2-3; the table's TRBD2 call for D was not verified on the DNA. TRBV21-1 is annotated as a pseudogene. The CDR3 here is CASSKMPKLKTDTQYF. For the CDR3, the DNA is TGTGCCAGCAGCAAAATGCCCAAACTTAAGACAGATACGCAGTATTTT.